The 6 T cell receptor beta chains below were found in one sample sequenced in a study of tumor and adjacent non-tumor tissue in lung cancer. TCRbeta libraries were built with three rounds of nested PCR, modified from ARM-PCR. In TCRdb, the multiplex PCR reads were re-called with MiXCR into one record per CDR3 protein. This sample has about 50,000 distinct CDR3 sequences, with roughly 69% found just once. RNA was extracted from bulk tissue without any cell sorting. Distant lung tissue was collected more than 3 cm away from the tumor edge. The material sequenced was distant non-tumor lung tissue. All receptors derive from a woman aged 60-75 years with non-small cell lung cancer.

The chain combines TRBV15 with TRBJ2-5, with D perhaps matching TRBD1 or TRBD2 (5 bases each). The V gene lost 5 bases and the J gene lost 4 bases, with 17 bases spanning the gap. CDR1 is LNHNV and CDR2 is YYDKDF in the germline V gene (reference sequence). The CDR3 runs to 15 residues. The CDR3 nucleotides read TGTGCCACCAGCCCGGACCCTGGGGCGGGAGAGACCCAGTACTTC. It specifies CATSPDPGAGETQYF.

As regards this clonotype: A much larger clone is a single base away; this may be a read error. Written as DNA, the CDR3 is TGCGCCAGCAGCCCCGGGACTGCTATAGATACGCAGTATTTT. Translating gives CASSPGTAIDTQYF. The chain joins TRBV5-1 to TRBJ2-3, with D tentatively TRBD2 (6 bases). The V end lost 4 bases, the J end lost 5 bases, and 14 bases lay between the germline ends. The CDR3 length is 14 residues. Germline V gives CDR1 SGHRS, CDR2 YFSETQ.

Of note for this clonotype: A junction end diverges from the germline sequence, so it may reflect a read error. The chain has TRBV6-5 and TRBJ2-7, with D uncertain. Germline V gene sequence: CDR1 MNHEY, CDR2 SVGAGI. The CDR3 spans 17 residues. The DNA for the CDR3 is TGTGCGAGTCGCACCACACTTAGAGCGACCCTGACCTACAAGCAGTACTTC. Protein: CASRTTLRATLTYKQYF.

The chain employs TRBV11-2 and TRBJ2-3; D not certain. V lost 6 bases and J lost 14, with 27 bases in between. Germline V gene data show CDR1 as SGHAT and CDR2 as FQNNGV. The CDR3 loop spans 15 amino acids. CDR3 in DNA: TGTGCCAGCAGTACGGGCGGCACCTACACAGATACGAGGTATTTT. Translated, it gives CASSTGGTYTDTRYF.

The rearrangement joins TRBV7-9 to TRBJ1-4; tentative D call: TRBD1 (5 bases). The V gene lost 5 bases and the J gene lost 3 bases, with 10 bases spanning the gap. CDR1 and CDR2 (germline): SEHNR, FQNEAQ (reference sequence). This CDR3 contains 14 residues. The CDR3 DNA reads as TGTGCCAGCAGCCGCGGACATGCTAATGAAAAACTGTTTTTT. Translated: CASSRGHANEKLFF.

As for this clonotype: One junction end does not reproduce the germline sequence, and a read error may be involved. The J gene is TRBJ1-5, the V gene TRBV29-1; D remains unclear. Germline-derived CDR1 and CDR2 are SQVTM and ANQGSEA. CDR3 length: 13 amino acids. Here the CDR3 DNA reads TGCAGCGCCAGCACCAGTCCTAATCAGCCCCGGTATTTT. Amino acids: CSASTSPNQPRYF.